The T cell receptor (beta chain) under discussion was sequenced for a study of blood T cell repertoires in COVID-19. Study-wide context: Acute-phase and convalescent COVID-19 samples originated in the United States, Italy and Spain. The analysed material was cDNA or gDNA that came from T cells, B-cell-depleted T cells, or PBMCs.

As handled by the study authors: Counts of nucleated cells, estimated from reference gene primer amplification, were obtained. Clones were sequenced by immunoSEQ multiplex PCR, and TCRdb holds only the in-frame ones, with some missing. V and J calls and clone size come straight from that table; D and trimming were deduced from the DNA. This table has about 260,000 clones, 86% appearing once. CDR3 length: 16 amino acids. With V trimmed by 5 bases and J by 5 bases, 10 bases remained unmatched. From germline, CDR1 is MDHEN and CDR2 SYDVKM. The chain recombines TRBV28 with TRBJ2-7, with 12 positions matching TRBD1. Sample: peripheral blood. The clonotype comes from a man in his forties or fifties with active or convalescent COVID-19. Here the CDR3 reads CASSHPRGQGANEQYF. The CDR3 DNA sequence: TGTGCCAGCAGTCATCCCCGGGGACAGGGGGCGAACGAGCAGTACTTC.